The clone carrying this T cell receptor beta chain came up many times. The antigen remains undetermined. Together with thyroid ultrasound, orbital computed tomography, serum thyroxine and TRAb, clinical symptoms were used for diagnoses. This sample is part of a study of T cells in Graves' hyperthyroidism and ophthalmopathy. Study outcomes and limitations: With a median lead of approximately 6 months before onset, the model predicted ophthalmopathy. In the analysis, a 13 V-J model separated ophthalmopathy from stable hyperthyroidism. Blood held most thyroid clonotypes expanded above 0.001 frequency.

Amplified TCR beta CDR3 regions came from RNA transcripts. HTBI primers drove first-round RT-PCR of the TCR CDR3. TCRdb re-derived calls from the multiplex PCR reads in MiXCR, one entry per CDR3 protein. The sample lists under 350,000 distinct CDR3 sequences, around a sixth seen once, with around 50% in the top ten. Unmatched junction bases numbered 12, after V lost 0 bases and J lost 2 bases. Germline CDR1 is MNHNS and CDR2 is SASEGT. This CDR3 contains 19 residues. The sequenced sample consisted of blood. This sequence joins TRBV6-1 and TRBJ2-5, with 10 bases fitting TRBD2. The clonotype was recovered from a woman aged 50 to 60 with Graves' hyperthyroidism. The CDR3 coding sequence is TGTGCCAGCAGTGAAGCCCTTTACGGTACTAGCGGGGAACAAGAGACCCAGTACTTC. Protein product: CASSEALYGTSGEQETQYF.